The 26 T cell receptor beta chains presented below share a single source sample, sequenced in a study of T cells after yellow fever vaccination. TCRdb passed the 5' RACE reads through MiXCR, listing each CDR3 protein once. This table has 200,000 to 300,000 distinct CDR3 sequences, over 10% appearing once. Sequenced here: CD4+ T cells sorted from PBMCs, sampled 45 days after the yellow fever booster vaccination. Source of these receptors: a man aged 25-40 years who received the YFV17D yellow fever vaccine.

The chain joins TRBV4-3 to TRBJ2-1, with D perhaps matching TRBD2 (6 bases). The CDR3 spans 16 residues. The germline V gene has CDR1 LGHNA and CDR2 YSLEER. V was shortened by 2 bases and J by 4 bases, with 15 bases between the two germline ends. The CDR3 bases are TGCGCCAGCAGCCAAAGGAGGGAGTCCCTATACAATGAGCAGTTCTTC. Amino acids: CASSQRRESLYNEQFF.

Here the CDR3 reads CASSLQTGSGRDEQYF. CDR3 bases: TGTGCCAGCAGCTTACAAACGGGTTCAGGGCGGGACGAGCAGTACTTC. The V call is TRBV7-2, the J call TRBJ2-7; D is possibly TRBD1 or TRBD2 (5 bases each). The CDR3 runs 16 residues. From germline, CDR1 is SGHTA and CDR2 FQGNSA. V was pared by 2 bases and J by 5 bases, with 19 bases between.

The genes are TRBV20-1 and TRBJ2-7; 10 bases agree with TRBD1. This CDR3 comprises 15 residues. The trim removed 6 bases at V and 2 bases at J, leaving 10 bases unmatched. CDR1 is DFQATT and CDR2 is SNEGSKA in the germline V gene (reference sequence). For the CDR3, the DNA is TGCAGTGCCAAACCCCGGGACAGGGGCGCCTACGAGCAGTACTTC. Protein sequence: CSAKPRDRGAYEQYF.

This clonotype has only a few counts. This chain connects TRBV5-5 to TRBJ2-3, with D perhaps matching TRBD2 (6 bases). Trimming left V 0 bases short and J 0 bases short, with 14 bases between. The CDR3 runs to 17 residues. Germline-derived CDR1 and CDR2 are SGHKS and YYEKEE (reference sequence). DNA for the CDR3: TGTGCCAGCAGCTTGGTAGGAGGGCAGCTGAGCACAGATACGCAGTATTTT. This translates into CASSLVGGQLSTDTQYF.

This clonotype has just a few counts. This chain uses TRBV5-1 with TRBJ2-1, with 7 bases fitting TRBD2. Looked up from germline, CDR1 is SGHRS and CDR2 is YFSETQ. This CDR3 spans 15 amino acids. After removal of 0 bases from V and 6 bases from J, the junction contained 6 bases not matched to a gene. The CDR3 region has the DNA TGCGCCAGCAGCTTGGGGGAGGGCCGTTTCAATGAGCAGTTCTTC. Encoded protein: CASSLGEGRFNEQFF.

This clonotype was seen a handful of times. This chain connects TRBV5-1 to TRBJ2-7; TRBD1 aligns across 10 bases. Germline assignment: CDR1 SGHRS and CDR2 YFSETQ. V shed 0 bases and J 3 bases; nucleotides not matched to a gene: 6. This CDR3 has 16 residues. The CDR3 DNA reads TGCGCCAGCAGCTTGGCCAAGGGGACAGGGGTCTACGAGCAGTACTTC. Its protein product is CASSLAKGTGVYEQYF.

CDR3 residues: CASSSSGRAGDEQYF. The CDR3 nucleotides read TGCGCCAGCAGCTCTAGCGGGAGGGCCGGTGACGAGCAGTACTTC. The chain recombines TRBV5-1 with TRBJ2-7; 12 positions match TRBD2. The CDR3 is made up of 15 amino acids. V was clipped by 3 bases and J by 5 bases; unmatched bases: 6. Germline V gene lookup returns CDR1 SGHRS and CDR2 YFSETQ.

The genes are TRBV5-1 and TRBJ2-5; TRBD2 matches at 8 bases. The CDR3 is 15 residues long. Trimming removed 0 bases from V and 4 bases from J; junction bases left unmatched: 5. The germline gives CDR1 SGHRS, CDR2 YFSETQ. CDR3 protein: CASSLVLAGGETQYF. Written as DNA, the CDR3 is TGCGCCAGCAGCTTGGTGCTAGCGGGCGGAGAGACCCAGTACTTC. The full variable domain, with the rest looked up from reference TRBV5-1 and TRBJ2-5, is KAGVTQTPRYLIKTRGQQVTLSCSPISGHRSVSWYQQTPGQGLQFLFEYFSETQRNKGNFPGRFSGRQFSNSRSEMNVSTLELGDSALYLCASSLVLAGGETQYFGPGTRLLVL.

The genes are TRBV7-2 and TRBJ2-7; TRBD1 agrees at 11 bases. The V gene end was trimmed by 5 bases and the J gene end by 9 bases; junction bases not matched to a gene: 9. Germline loops: CDR1 SGHTA, CDR2 FQGNSA. CDR3 length: 14 residues. The CDR3 DNA is TGTGCCAGCAGCATAAGTGGACAGGGGGCAGCGCAGTACTTC. Translated: CASSISGQGAAQYF. Looking up the rest from reference TRBV7-2 and TRBJ2-7 gives the full variable domain: GAGVSQSPSNKVTEKGKDVELRCDPISGHTALYWYRQSLGQGLEFLIYFQGNSAPDKSGLPSDRFSAERTGGSVSTLTIQRTQQEDSAVYLCASSISGQGAAQYFGPGTRLTVT.

The chain couples TRBV14 to TRBJ2-1; D not certain. CDR3 length equals 12 residues. V was shortened by 3 bases and J by 15 bases, with 15 bases between the two germline ends. CDR1 SGHDN and CDR2 FVKESK come from the germline V gene. CDR3 region: CASSQKASAPFF. CDR3 coding DNA: TGTGCCAGCAGCCAGAAGGCTTCGGCTCCGTTCTTC.

This clonotype was seen a handful of times. The gene calls are TRBV5-1 and TRBJ2-3; possible D gene TRBD1, 5 bases. Germline V CDR1 and CDR2: SGHRS, YFSETQ. V was pared by 5 bases and J by 0 bases, with 7 bases between. This CDR3 comprises 13 residues. The CDR3 DNA follows: TGCGCCAGCAGGGGGCGTAGCACAGATACGCAGTATTTT. Translating gives CASRGRSTDTQYF.

This clonotype was observed a few times. The genes are TRBV20-1 and TRBJ2-1; D is possibly TRBD1 (6 bases). Germline values: CDR1 DFQATT, CDR2 SNEGSKA (reference sequence). With 4 bases removed from V and 0 bases from J, the gap between germline ends came to 16 bases. This CDR3 contains 16 residues. The CDR3 region has the DNA TGCAGTGCTACTTCAGGGACATCCCTCTCCTACAATGAGCAGTTCTTC. It encodes CSATSGTSLSYNEQFF.

The chain couples TRBV7-2 to TRBJ2-5; D remains ambiguous. V was pared by 5 bases and J by 5 bases, with 9 bases between. Germline CDR1 is SGHTA and CDR2 is FQGNSA. CDR3 length: 12 residues. The CDR3 loop is CASSHGRETQYF. The CDR3, as DNA: TGTGCCAGCAGCCACGGCCGGGAGACCCAGTACTTC.

The gene calls are TRBV7-2 and TRBJ1-5, with TRBD1 matching 9 bases. This CDR3 comprises 17 residues. V lost 4 bases to trimming and J lost 6 bases; unmatched junction nucleotides: 13. CDR1 SGHTA and CDR2 FQGNSA come from the germline V gene. The CDR3: CASSWVTGGDFGQPQHF. The CDR3 DNA is TGTGCCAGCAGCTGGGTGACAGGGGGGGATTTCGGTCAGCCCCAGCATTTT.

The rearrangement uses TRBV20-1 and TRBJ2-2; TRBD2 might be the D (5 bases). V was cut by 6 bases and J by 6 bases, with 23 bases left in between. Looked up from germline, CDR1 is DFQATT and CDR2 is SNEGSKA (reference sequence). This CDR3 is 16 amino acids long. The CDR3 DNA reads as TGCAGTGCACCCCAAAGTGGGAGTAATTCGGCCGGGGAGCTGTTTTTT. Translated, it gives CSAPQSGSNSAGELFF.

The chain carries TRBV20-1 and TRBJ2-3; TRBD1 might be the D (7 bases). The CDR3 loop spans 16 amino acids. Trimming took 6 bases from V and 2 from J, leaving 21 bases between them. Germline CDR1 and CDR2: DFQATT and SNEGSKA (reference sequence). The CDR3 reads CSAGERAGQFTDTQYF. Written as DNA, the CDR3 is TGCAGTGCAGGGGAGAGGGCGGGACAGTTCACAGATACGCAGTATTTT.

In its sample, this clonotype was seen a few times. The chain combines TRBV6-2 or TRBV6-3 with TRBJ2-7, with D hard to call. CDR3 length: 11 amino acids. CDR1 and CDR2 from the germline V gene are MNHEY and SVGEGT. V lost 11 bases, J lost 5 bases, and 13 bases lay in between. The CDR3 DNA follows: TGTGCCGTGAGAAAAGTCAACGAGCAGTACTTC. Protein sequence: CAVRKVNEQYF.

The chain carries TRBV12-3 or TRBV12-4 and TRBJ2-7; TRBD1 matches 7 bases. The V and J ends lost 6 bases and 7 bases, in that order; junction bases with no gene match: 9. There are 13 residues in the CDR3. CDR3 in amino acids: CASSPGTAWEQYF. The CDR3 DNA sequence: TGTGCCAGCAGCCCCGGGACAGCGTGGGAGCAGTACTTC.

The V call is TRBV28, the J call TRBJ2-3; no clear D. Germline V gene data show CDR1 as MDHEN and CDR2 as SYDVKM. This CDR3 comprises 13 residues. Trimming pared 11 bases from V and 4 bases from J, leaving 16 bases between. Written as DNA, the CDR3 is TGTGCCGCCCGTAGTCAGGCGGCAGATACGCAGTATTTT. Translated, it gives CAARSQAADTQYF.

The rearrangement joins TRBV10-1 to TRBJ2-4; 8 nucleotides line up with TRBD1. J lost 7 bases, V lost 4 bases, and 6 bases had no gene match. The CDR3 is made up of 14 amino acids. CDR1 is WNHNN, CDR2 SYGVQD, per germline (reference sequence). The CDR3 bases are TGCGCCAGCAGTGCTGGGCAGGGGGCGAACATTCAGTACTTC. Translation gives CASSAGQGANIQYF.

This CDR3 reads CATSRDTTGATF. DNA for the CDR3: TGTGCCACCAGCAGAGATACGACAGGGGCCACCTTC. V usage is TRBV15 and J usage is TRBJ1-2; 8 positions agree with TRBD1. This CDR3 has 12 amino acids. Germline values: CDR1 LNHNV, CDR2 YYDKDF (reference sequence). V lost 0 bases, J lost 13 bases, and 4 bases stayed unmatched.

This clonotype was seen more than once but under ten times. This chain uses TRBV7-8 with TRBJ1-1; D gene unclear. This CDR3 is built from 15 residues. V was clipped by 5 bases and J by 0 bases, with 13 bases between them. Germline V gives CDR1 SGHVS, CDR2 FQNEAQ. The CDR3 spells CASSPGQIMNTEAFF. The DNA for the CDR3 is TGTGCCAGCAGCCCTGGGCAGATCATGAACACTGAAGCTTTCTTT.

The chain is built from TRBV3-1 and TRBJ2-7, with TRBD2 identical over 9 bases. Germline loops: CDR1 LGHDT, CDR2 YNNKEL (reference sequence). V lost 9 bases, J lost 3 bases, and 12 bases stayed unmatched. The CDR3 is 15 amino acids. This CDR3 is CASSSWSSGIYEQYF. The CDR3 DNA reads as TGTGCCAGTAGCTCTTGGTCTAGCGGGATCTACGAGCAGTACTTC.

The J gene is TRBJ2-2, the V gene TRBV9, with D tentatively TRBD1 or TRBD2 (5 bases each). V was shortened by 0 bases and J by 5 bases, with 11 bases between the two germline ends. There are 15 residues in the CDR3. CDR1 is SGDLS, CDR2 YYNGEE, per germline. Here the CDR3 reads CASSVEGTVTGELFF. The CDR3 DNA sequence: TGTGCCAGCAGCGTAGAGGGGACCGTGACCGGGGAGCTGTTTTTT. The variable domain in full, completed from reference TRBV9 and TRBJ2-2, reads DSGVTQTPKHLITATGQRVTLRCSPRSGDLSVYWYQQSLDQGLQFLIQYYNGEERAKGNILERFSAQQFPDLHSELNLSSLELGDSALYFCASSVEGTVTGELFFGEGSRLTVL.

This clonotype was seen only a few times. The chain combines TRBV24-1 with TRBJ2-2; 10 bases fit TRBD1. The ends lost 5 bases at V and 6 bases at J; junction bases unmatched: 8. In germline, CDR1 is KGHDR, CDR2 SFDVKD. The CDR3 totals 16 residues. CDR3 coding DNA: TGTGCCACCAGTGGGGCCGGGACAGGGGCTTCCGGGGAGCTGTTTTTT. This encodes CATSGAGTGASGELFF.

This sequence joins TRBV18 and TRBJ1-2; D remains ambiguous. Germline V gives CDR1 KGHSH, CDR2 LQKENI. Trimming stripped 0 bases from V and 2 bases from J, with 10 bases between. This CDR3 has 15 residues. The CDR3 DNA reads as TGTGCCAGCTCACCACCGTCGACACCCAACTATGGCTACACCTTC. This codes for CASSPPSTPNYGYTF.